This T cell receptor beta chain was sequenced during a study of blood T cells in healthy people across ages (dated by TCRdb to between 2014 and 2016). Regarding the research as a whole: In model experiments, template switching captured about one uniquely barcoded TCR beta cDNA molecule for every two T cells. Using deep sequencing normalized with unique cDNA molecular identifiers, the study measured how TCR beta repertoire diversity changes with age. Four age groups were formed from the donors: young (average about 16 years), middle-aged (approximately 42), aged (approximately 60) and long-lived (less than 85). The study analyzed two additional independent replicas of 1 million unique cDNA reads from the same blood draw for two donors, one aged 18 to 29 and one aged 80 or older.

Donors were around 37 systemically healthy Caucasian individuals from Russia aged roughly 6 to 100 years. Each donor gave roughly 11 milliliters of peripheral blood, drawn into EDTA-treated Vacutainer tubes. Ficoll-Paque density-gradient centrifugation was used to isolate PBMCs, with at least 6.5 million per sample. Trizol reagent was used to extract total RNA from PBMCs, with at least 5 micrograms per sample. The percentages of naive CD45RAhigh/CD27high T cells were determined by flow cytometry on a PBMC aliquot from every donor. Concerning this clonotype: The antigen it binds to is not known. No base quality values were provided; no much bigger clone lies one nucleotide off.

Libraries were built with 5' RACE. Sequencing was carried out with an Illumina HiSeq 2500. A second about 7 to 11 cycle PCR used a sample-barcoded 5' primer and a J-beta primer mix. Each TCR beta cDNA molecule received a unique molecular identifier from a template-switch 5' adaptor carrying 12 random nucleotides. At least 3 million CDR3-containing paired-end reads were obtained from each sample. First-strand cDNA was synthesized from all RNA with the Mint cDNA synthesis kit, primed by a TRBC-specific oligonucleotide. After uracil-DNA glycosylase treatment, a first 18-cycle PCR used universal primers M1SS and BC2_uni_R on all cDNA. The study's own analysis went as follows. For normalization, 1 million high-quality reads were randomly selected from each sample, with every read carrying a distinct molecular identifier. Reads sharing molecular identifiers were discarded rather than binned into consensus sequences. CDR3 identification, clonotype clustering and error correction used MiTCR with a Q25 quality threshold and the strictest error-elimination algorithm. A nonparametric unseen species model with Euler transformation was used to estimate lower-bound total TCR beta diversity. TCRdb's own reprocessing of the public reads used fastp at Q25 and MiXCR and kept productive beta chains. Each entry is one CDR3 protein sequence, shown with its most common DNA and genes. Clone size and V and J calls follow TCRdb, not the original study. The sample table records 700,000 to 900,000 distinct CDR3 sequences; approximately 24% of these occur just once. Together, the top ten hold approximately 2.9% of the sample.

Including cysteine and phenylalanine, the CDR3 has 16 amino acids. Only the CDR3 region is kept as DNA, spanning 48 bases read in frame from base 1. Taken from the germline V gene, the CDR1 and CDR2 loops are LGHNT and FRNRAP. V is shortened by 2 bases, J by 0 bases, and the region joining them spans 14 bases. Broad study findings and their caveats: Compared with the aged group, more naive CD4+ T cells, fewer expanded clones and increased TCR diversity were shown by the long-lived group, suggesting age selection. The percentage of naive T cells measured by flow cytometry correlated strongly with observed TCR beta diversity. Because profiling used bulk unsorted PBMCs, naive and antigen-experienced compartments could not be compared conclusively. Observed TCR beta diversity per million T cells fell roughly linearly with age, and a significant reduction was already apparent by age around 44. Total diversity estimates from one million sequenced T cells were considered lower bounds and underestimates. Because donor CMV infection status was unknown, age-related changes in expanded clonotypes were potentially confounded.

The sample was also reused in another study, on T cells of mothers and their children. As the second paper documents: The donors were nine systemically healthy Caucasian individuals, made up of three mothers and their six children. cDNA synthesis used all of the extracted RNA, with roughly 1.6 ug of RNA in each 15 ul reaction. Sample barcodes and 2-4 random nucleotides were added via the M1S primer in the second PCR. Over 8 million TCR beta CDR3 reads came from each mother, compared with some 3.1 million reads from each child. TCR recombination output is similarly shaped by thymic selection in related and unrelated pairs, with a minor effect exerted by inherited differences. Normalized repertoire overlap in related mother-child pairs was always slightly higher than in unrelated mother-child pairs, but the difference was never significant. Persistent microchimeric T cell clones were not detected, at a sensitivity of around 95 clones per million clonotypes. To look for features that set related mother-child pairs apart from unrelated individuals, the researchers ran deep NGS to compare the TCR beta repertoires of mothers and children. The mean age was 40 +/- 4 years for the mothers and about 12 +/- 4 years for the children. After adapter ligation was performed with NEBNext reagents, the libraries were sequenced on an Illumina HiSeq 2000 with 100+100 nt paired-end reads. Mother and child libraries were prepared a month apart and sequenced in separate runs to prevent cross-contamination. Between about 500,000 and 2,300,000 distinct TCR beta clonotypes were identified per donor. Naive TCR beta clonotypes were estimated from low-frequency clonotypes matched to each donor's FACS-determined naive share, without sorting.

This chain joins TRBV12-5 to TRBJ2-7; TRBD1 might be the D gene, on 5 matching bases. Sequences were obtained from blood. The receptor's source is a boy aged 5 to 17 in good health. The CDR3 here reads CASGLIPDGASYEQYF. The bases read TGTGCTAGTGGTTTGATCCCAGATGGGGCCTCCTACGAGCAGTACTTC. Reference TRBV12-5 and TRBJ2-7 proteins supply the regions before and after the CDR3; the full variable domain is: DARVTQTPRHKVTEMGQEVTMRCQPILGHNTVFWYRQTMMQGLELLAYFRNRAPLDDSGMPKDRFSAEMPDATLATLKIQPSEPRDSAVYFCASGLIPDGASYEQYFGPGTRLTVT.